The 23 T cell receptor beta chains given below trace back to one sample, sequenced in a study of blood T cell repertoires in COVID-19. The method was immunoSEQ multiplex PCR; TCRdb's version includes in-frame clones alone and lacks a portion of them. The sample has over 150,000 clones, less than 90% seen once. Material for sequencing was peripheral blood. Receptor source: a young man with active or convalescent COVID-19.

The J gene is TRBJ2-7, the V gene TRBV6-5; D is undetermined. Trimming took off 5 bases at V and 3 bases at J, with 8 bases between the two ends. In germline, CDR1 is MNHEY, CDR2 SVGAGI. The CDR3 is 12 residues long. The chain's CDR3 is CASSTVYYEQYF. The CDR3 nucleotides read TGTGCCAGCAGTACGGTATACTACGAGCAGTACTTC.

J is TRBJ1-2 and V is TRBV27; 8 positions match TRBD1. CDR1 and CDR2 (germline): MNHEY, SMNVEV (reference sequence). V gave up 6 bases and J gave up 5 bases; unmatched junction bases: 5. CDR3 length equals 13 residues. The CDR3 is CASSPDRVYGYTF. CDR3 sequence (DNA): TGTGCCAGCAGCCCGGACAGGGTTTATGGCTACACCTTC.

V gene TRBV6-4 combines with J gene TRBJ1-2, with D possibly matching TRBD1 (5 bases). The germline V and J ends were trimmed by 0 bases and 4 bases, with 12 bases remaining between them. CDR3 length: 15 amino acids. CDR1 is MRHNA, CDR2 SNTAGT, per germline. The CDR3 nucleotides are TGTGCCAGCAGTGACTCCTCAGGGTGGCCCTATGGCTACACCTTC. This translates into CASSDSSGWPYGYTF.

The rearrangement joins TRBV6-5 to TRBJ1-3; D ambiguous. Germline assignment: CDR1 MNHEY and CDR2 SVGAGI. CDR3 length equals 13 residues. Trimming took off 10 bases at V and 2 bases at J, with 12 bases between the two ends. CDR3 nucleotides: TGTGCCACGCGGACCGGGGCTGGAAACACCATATATTTT. Its protein is CATRTGAGNTIYF.

This clone occurred once. The rearrangement joins TRBV5-1 to TRBJ2-3; 8 positions match TRBD1. The trim removed 3 bases at V and 2 bases at J, leaving 8 bases unmatched. CDR1 and CDR2 from the germline V gene are SGHRS and YFSETQ. This CDR3 spans 16 amino acids. The DNA of the CDR3 is TGCGCCAGCAGCTATAACCGGGGACAGGTCACAGATACGCAGTATTTT. Translated: CASSYNRGQVTDTQYF.

This chain joins TRBV12-3 or TRBV12-4 and TRBJ1-2, with TRBD1 as a possible D gene (5 bases). The V and J ends lost 5 bases and 3 bases respectively, with 10 bases between them. The CDR3 runs to 13 residues. The DNA of the CDR3 is TGTGCCAGCAGTCGGGGGGATCACTATGGCTACACCTTC. Protein product: CASSRGDHYGYTF.

The chain recombines TRBV16 with TRBJ1-1, with TRBD1 as a possible D gene (5 bases). The CDR3 is 15 amino acids. The germline gives CDR1 KGHSY, CDR2 FQNENV. The V gene lost 4 bases and the J gene lost 1 base, with 13 bases spanning the gap. In DNA, the CDR3 is TGTGCCAGCAGCCGTCCGGGACTCCGGAACACTGAAGCTTTCTTT. As protein: CASSRPGLRNTEAFF.

V and J are TRBV7-9 and TRBJ2-7, with 8 bases aligning to TRBD1. The CDR3 spans 15 residues. CDR1 and CDR2 (germline): SEHNR, FQNEAQ (reference sequence). The trim removed 3 bases at V and 6 bases at J, leaving 10 bases unmatched. The CDR3 reads CASSFTGGRLSEQYF. DNA for the CDR3: TGTGCCAGCAGCTTTACAGGGGGTCGGCTCTCCGAGCAGTACTTC.

The CDR3 DNA sequence: TGTGCCAGCAGTTTATCGGTACCGACCGGGACAGGGGCTTCACCCCTCCACTTT. As protein: CASSLSVPTGTGASPLHF. The chain joins TRBV27 to TRBJ1-6; TRBD1 matches 10 bases. This CDR3 region has 18 residues. From germline, CDR1 is MNHEY and CDR2 SMNVEV (reference sequence). With V trimmed by 0 bases and J by 9 bases, 11 bases remained unmatched.

This clone came up a few times. The chain links TRBV7-9 to TRBJ2-1; TRBD2 aligns across 9 bases. Germline trimming cut 4 bases from V and 3 bases from J; bases unmatched to any gene: 4. This CDR3 has 15 amino acids. Germline CDR1 reads SEHNR; CDR2 reads FQNEAQ (reference sequence). CDR3 residues: CASSSAGGSYNEQFF. The CDR3 nucleotides are TGTGCCAGCAGCTCGGCGGGGGGGAGCTACAATGAGCAGTTCTTC.

A few counts support this clone. CDR3 amino acids: CASSSSGRGSYEQYF. DNA for the CDR3: TGTGCCAGCAGTTCTAGCGGGAGAGGCTCCTACGAGCAGTACTTC. The chain joins TRBV25-1 to TRBJ2-7; 10 bases match TRBD2. Germline V lookup: CDR1 MGHDK, CDR2 SYGVNS. V trimming: 5 bases; J trimming: 0 bases; junction bases outside the gene matches: 4. The CDR3 runs to 15 residues.

The chain couples TRBV6-1 to TRBJ2-5; 11 bases are a match to TRBD2. CDR1 is MNHNS, CDR2 SASEGT, per germline. The CDR3 is 18 amino acids. J lost 4 bases, V lost 0 bases, and 10 bases had no gene match. The CDR3 DNA reads as TGTGCCAGCAGTGAAGCGCTAGGAGGACTAGCGGGCAGAGAGACCCAGTACTTC. Translation gives CASSEALGGLAGRETQYF.

The chain recombines TRBV7-8 with TRBJ2-1, with TRBD2 matching 12 bases. Germline CDR1 SGHVS, CDR2 FQNEAQ. The ends lost 5 bases at V and 3 bases at J; junction bases unmatched: 8. CDR3 length equals 17 residues. CDR3 sequence (DNA): TGTGCCAGCAGCACGACTAGCGGGAGCATCGGCTACAATGAGCAGTTCTTC. This sequence encodes CASSTTSGSIGYNEQFF.

The chain has TRBV12-3 or TRBV12-4 and TRBJ1-1; D remains ambiguous. The CDR3 sequence is 13 residues long. Trimming took off 3 bases at V and 3 bases at J, with 8 bases between the two ends. Here the CDR3 reads CASSFGEDTEAFF. The CDR3, as DNA: TGTGCCAGCAGTTTCGGGGAGGACACTGAAGCTTTCTTT.

The chain is built from TRBV28 and TRBJ2-6; the match to TRBD1 covers 7 bases. The CDR3 sequence is 18 residues long. The junction had 11 bases not matched to a gene; V was cut back by 6 bases and J by 0 bases. The germline V gene encodes CDR1 MDHEN and CDR2 SYDVKM. In nucleotides, the CDR3 is TGTGCCAGCAGCCTCCTCCGGGACAGAAGCTCTGGGGCCAACGTCCTGACTTTC. This translates into CASSLLRDRSSGANVLTF.

The chain combines TRBV12-3 or TRBV12-4 with TRBJ2-7; unclear D gene. V lost 4 bases and J lost 2, with 9 bases in between. The CDR3 extends over 13 amino acids. In DNA, the CDR3 is TGTGCCAGCAGTTCTTACAGTCCCTACGAGCAGTACTTC. Translating gives CASSSYSPYEQYF.

This chain connects TRBV25-1 to TRBJ1-1, with D possibly being TRBD1 (6 bases). The V end was cut by 3 bases, the J end by 0 bases, with 11 bases between. CDR3 length: 15 residues. Germline V gives CDR1 MGHDK, CDR2 SYGVNS. CDR3 nucleotide sequence: TGTGCCAGCAGTGAGGCCGGGACACTGAACACTGAAGCTTTCTTT. Its translation: CASSEAGTLNTEAFF.

The chain links TRBV2 to TRBJ2-7; D is perhaps TRBD1 (5 bases). The V gene lost 4 bases and the J gene lost 6 bases, with 10 bases spanning the gap. This CDR3 is built from 12 residues. Looked up from germline, CDR1 is SNHLY and CDR2 is FYNNEI. The CDR3 spells CASSVGLVEQYF. CDR3 nucleotide sequence: TGTGCCAGCAGTGTGGGGCTTGTCGAGCAGTACTTC.

The genes are TRBV19 and TRBJ1-1; D might be TRBD1 (6 bases). The germline gives CDR1 LNHDA, CDR2 SQIVND (reference sequence). This CDR3 spans 15 amino acids. Trimming took 6 bases from V and 4 from J, leaving 18 bases between them. CDR3 residues: CASSVFSYRATEAFF. For the CDR3, the DNA is TGTGCCAGTAGCGTTTTCTCCTACAGGGCCACTGAAGCTTTCTTT.

The V gene is TRBV5-4, the J gene TRBJ1-1; tentatively, D is TRBD1 (6 bases). Trimming shortened V by 0 bases and J by 3 bases, and 6 bases separated the two germline ends. CDR3 size: 13 residues. Germline CDR1 is SGHNT and CDR2 is YYREEE (reference sequence). The CDR3 bases are TGTGCCAGCAGCTTGGACAGGGACACTGAAGCTTTCTTT. This encodes CASSLDRDTEAFF.

V gene TRBV6-1 combines with J gene TRBJ1-5; D perhaps matches TRBD1 (5 bases). The V end was cut by 2 bases, the J end by 6 bases, with 23 bases between. The CDR3 length is 18 residues. The germline V gene encodes CDR1 MNHNS and CDR2 SASEGT. CDR3 protein: CASSESPHKGPRSQPQHF. In nucleotides, the CDR3 is TGTGCCAGCAGTGAATCACCCCACAAGGGGCCTAGAAGTCAGCCCCAGCATTTT.

The chain carries TRBV6-5 and TRBJ2-7, with 7 bases aligning to TRBD1. Germline loops: CDR1 MNHEY, CDR2 SVGAGI. CDR3 length: 15 residues. V dropped 0 bases and J dropped 6; count of bases not matched to a gene: 8. The CDR3 is CASSYSRQGRAEQYF. CDR3 nucleotides: TGTGCCAGCAGTTACTCCAGACAGGGACGGGCCGAGCAGTACTTC.

The chain combines TRBV5-1 with TRBJ1-4; D is uncertain. In germline, CDR1 is SGHRS, CDR2 YFSETQ. Between the trimmed V and J ends, which lost 4 bases and 2 bases, there was a span of 12 bases. This CDR3 contains 15 residues. CDR3: CASSADFGTNEKLFF. CDR3 DNA sequence: TGCGCCAGCAGCGCGGATTTCGGGACTAATGAAAAACTGTTTTTT.